This T cell receptor (beta chain) was captured by sequencing in a study of T cell responses to AZD1222 COVID-19 vaccine. General study points: Donors skewed white British and female; clonal diversity was possibly underestimated.

The repertoire was sequenced with immunoSEQ multiplex PCR; TCRdb's copy has only in-frame clones and lacks some. In the table there are over 45,000 clones, around 85% of which are singletons. About this clone itself: Its antigen is not identified.

The receptor was derived from an adult in good health. This specimen was peripheral blood, taken on day 0 of AZD1222 vaccination.

The CDR3 loop is CASSAGQELDTQYF. CDR3 nucleotide sequence: TGTGCCAGCAGTGCGGGACAGGAGTTAGATACGCAGTATTTT. V usage is TRBV28 and J usage is TRBJ2-3, with 8 nucleotides matching TRBD1. V lost 5 bases, J lost 5 bases, and 6 bases stayed unmatched. There are 14 residues in the CDR3. Germline CDR1 and CDR2: MDHEN and SYDVKM.